This TCR beta chain stems from a study of shared clonotypes between healthy human individuals. The CDR3 loop spans 13 amino acids. CDR1 is WSHSY, CDR2 SAAADI, per germline. V dropped 6 bases and J dropped 5; count of bases not matched to a gene: 6. On this clone itself: The antigen is undetermined.

General observations from the study: Sampling covered nothing but blood. Tissue TCR repertoires likely differ from those found in blood. Measured sharing among donors was expected to vary with sequencing depth.

Ten immunoSEQ deep assay plates were used to sequence unsorted PBMC DNA. Sequenced by immunoSEQ multiplex PCR; TCRdb stores in-frame clones only, minus some. The profile covers over 400,000 clones, with approximately 84% appearing a single time and 12% taken by the ten largest. The rearrangement uses TRBV10-2 and TRBJ2-7; the match to TRBD2 covers 8 bases. The sample comprised PBMCs. The TCR comes from a woman aged 40 to 55 in good health. Some clones in this sample may be carry-over from other donors' samples. CDR3 region: CASRGLGAHEQYF. The CDR3 nucleotides are TGCGCCAGCAGGGGACTAGGGGCCCACGAGCAGTACTTC.